A selection of T cell receptor beta chains follows, all from one sample in a study of blood T cells in healthy people across ages. TCRdb called the 5' RACE reads again in MiXCR, with one record for every CDR3 protein. The sample records some 800,000 distinct CDR3 sequences, about 42% being singletons. The sequenced sample consisted of blood. The receptors stem from a man in his fifties or sixties in good health. The CDR3 runs from the conserved cysteine through the conserved F or W. The D gene is left open where the match is weak. Clone size is shown for a subset of rows, as once, few, many or a class of expanded clone.

14	TRBV4-3	.	TRBJ1-1	.	CASSQASWNTEAFF	TGCGCCAGCAGCCAAGCTTCTTGGAACACTGAAGCTTTCTTT
12	TRBV25-1	.	TRBJ2-7	.	CASTGGAGEQYF	TGTGCCAGCACTGGAGGGGCGGGCGAGCAGTACTTC
13	TRBV3-1	.	TRBJ1-2	once	CASSPLRGNGYTF	TGTGCCAGCAGCCCGCTTCGGGGAAATGGCTACACCTTC
16	TRBV5-1	.	TRBJ2-1	.	CASSLGLGGPHNEQFF	TGCGCCAGCAGCTTGGGATTGGGGGGGCCACACAATGAGCAGTTCTTC
16	TRBV9	TRBD2	TRBJ2-5	.	CASSASTSGGLKTQYF	TGTGCCAGCAGCGCATCGACTAGCGGGGGGTTAAAGACCCAGTACTTC
14	TRBV5-1	.	TRBJ2-5	.	CASSNGGSSVVQYF	TGCGCCAGCAGCAACGGAGGCTCCTCTGTCGTGCAGTACTTC
13	TRBV29-1	.	TRBJ2-7	once	CSVRSGVYNEQYF	TGCAGCGTGCGCTCCGGTGTTTACAATGAGCAGTACTTC
13	TRBV6-2/TRBV6-3	.	TRBJ1-1	.	CASSYRINTEAFF	TGTGCCAGCAGTTATAGGATCAACACTGAAGCTTTCTTT
17	TRBV25-1	.	TRBJ2-4	few	CASSSNGPGREANIQYF	TGTGCCAGCAGTTCGAATGGCCCGGGCAGGGAGGCAAACATTCAGTACTTC
8	TRBV24-1	.	TRBJ2-1	.	CATRGEFF	TGTGCCACCAGGGGGGAGTTCTTC
13	TRBV4-1	.	TRBJ2-1	.	CASSRGQFNEQFF	TGCGCCAGCAGCCGCGGACAGTTCAATGAGCAGTTCTTC
12	TRBV6-2/TRBV6-3	.	TRBJ2-1	few	CASTRRNNEQFF	TGTGCCAGCACCCGACGGAACAATGAGCAGTTCTTC
14	TRBV12-3/TRBV12-4	TRBD2	TRBJ2-7	.	CASRHSGDSYEQYF	TGTGCCAGCAGGCATAGCGGGGACTCCTACGAGCAGTACTTC
16	TRBV5-1	TRBD1	TRBJ1-1	.	CASSRGQVGYDTEAFF	TGCGCCAGCAGTAGGGGACAGGTGGGGTACGACACTGAAGCTTTCTTT
16	TRBV19	TRBD2	TRBJ2-1	.	CASSGRTSGAGNEQFF	TGTGCCAGTAGTGGGAGAACTAGCGGGGCGGGCAATGAGCAGTTCTTC
16	TRBV9	.	TRBJ1-6	few	CASSMTPGGDNSPLHF	TGTGCCAGCAGCATGACACCGGGGGGTGATAATTCACCCCTCCACTTT
15	TRBV29-1	TRBD1	TRBJ2-7	many	CSVAKLQGVVYEQYF	TGCAGCGTTGCCAAATTACAGGGGGTCGTATACGAGCAGTACTTC
14	TRBV5-1	.	TRBJ2-6	once	CASRDSSGANVLTF	TGCGCCAGCAGGGACAGCTCTGGGGCCAACGTCCTGACTTTC
14	TRBV27	.	TRBJ2-5	.	CASSLWGESQEQYF	TGTGCCAGCAGTTTATGGGGTGAATCGCAGGAGCAGTACTTC
15	TRBV6-6	.	TRBJ2-2	.	CASSYGGSNTGELFF	TGTGCCAGCAGTTACGGCGGATCCAACACCGGGGAGCTGTTTTTT
14	TRBV12-3/TRBV12-4	TRBD1	TRBJ1-1	few	CASRRTGQGTEAFF	TGTGCCAGCAGACGGACAGGCCAGGGCACTGAAGCTTTCTTT
14	TRBV20-1	.	TRBJ2-3	.	CSALGDASTGTQYF	TGCAGTGCTCTAGGGGATGCTAGCACAGGTACGCAGTATTTT